The 17 T cell receptor beta chains below all came from one sample that was sequenced in a study of T-cell reconstitution after alpha-beta-depleted transplantation in children. Unique molecular identifiers were used to barcode this TCRbeta library. MiXCR, run by TCRdb on the PCR reads, gives a single entry per CDR3 protein. This sample has 900,000 or so distinct CDR3 sequences; 16% occur once, and the top ten carry 5%. This specimen consisted of PBMCs, mostly from graft donor cells, obtained 360 days after TCRalphabeta/CD19-depleted stem cell transplant. These receptors were obtained from a male patient younger than 18 who had a stem cell transplant for acute lymphoblastic leukemia, so the T cells may come from the graft donor.

The chain couples TRBV4-1 to TRBJ1-5; D might be TRBD1 (5 bases). Germline V gives CDR1 MGHRA, CDR2 YSYEKL. Trimming pared 4 bases from V and 7 bases from J, leaving 23 bases between. This CDR3 has 17 amino acids. DNA of the CDR3: TGCGCCAGCAGCCGGACCCCCGGGCAGGGCACAAGGCAGCCCCAGCATTTT. This encodes CASSRTPGQGTRQPQHF.

This clonotype was observed a handful of times. This sequence joins TRBV5-1 and TRBJ1-4, with D unresolved. Germline V gene data show CDR1 as SGHRS and CDR2 as YFSETQ. V lost 2 bases to trimming and J lost 8 bases, with 16 bases between them. The CDR3 runs to 15 residues. CDR3 amino acids: CASSFRGPQEEKLFF. As DNA, the CDR3 is TGCGCCAGCAGCTTCCGCGGTCCCCAGGAGGAAAAACTGTTTTTT.

V usage is TRBV4-1 and J usage is TRBJ2-7; tentative D call: TRBD2 (6 bases). The CDR3 extends over 15 amino acids. The ends were cut back, 0 bases at V and 5 bases at J, with 14 bases in the middle. Germline V gene lookup returns CDR1 MGHRA and CDR2 YSYEKL. CDR3 loop: CASSQDAHGRNEQYF. The CDR3 DNA is TGCGCCAGCAGCCAAGATGCTCATGGGAGGAACGAGCAGTACTTC.

This clonotype was seen ten or more times. The rearrangement links TRBV5-1 to TRBJ2-1; 8 bases line up with TRBD2. The V gene's germline CDR1 is SGHRS and CDR2 YFSETQ. The CDR3 is made up of 14 amino acids. The V segment lost 3 bases and the J segment 7 bases; nucleotides outside the gene matches: 6. CDR3 DNA sequence: TGCGCCAGCAGCTCCACAGCGGGAGTAAATGAGCAGTTCTTC. This sequence encodes CASSSTAGVNEQFF.

V usage is TRBV12-3 or TRBV12-4 and J usage is TRBJ1-2; D unclear. The CDR3 is 17 residues long. V was trimmed by 7 bases and J by 0 bases, leaving 21 bases between them. CDR3 DNA: TGTGCCAGCACCCAGGACGGATGGTTTCTAGCTAACTATGGCTACACCTTC. It translates to CASTQDGWFLANYGYTF.

V and J are TRBV20-1 and TRBJ2-7; the D call may be TRBD1 or TRBD2 (6 bases each). The CDR3 is 15 residues long. The germline gives CDR1 DFQATT, CDR2 SNEGSKA (reference sequence). Trimming pared 1 base from V and 3 bases from J, leaving 16 bases between. The CDR3 loop reads CSARGTGGIHYEQYF. CDR3 DNA sequence: TGCAGTGCTAGAGGAACCGGGGGCATTCACTACGAGCAGTACTTC.

J is TRBJ2-1 and V is TRBV24-1, with 9 bases fitting TRBD1. Germline lookup yields CDR1 KGHDR and CDR2 SFDVKD. Trimming removed 3 bases from V and 7 bases from J; junction bases left unmatched: 12. The CDR3 loop spans 17 amino acids. The CDR3 region is CATSDRYSNDRGNEQFF. The CDR3 coding sequence is TGTGCCACCAGTGATCGGTACAGTAATGACAGGGGGAATGAGCAGTTCTTC.

The chain employs TRBV7-6 and TRBJ2-1, with TRBD2 identical over 7 bases. This CDR3 is built from 15 residues. The germline gives CDR1 SGHVS, CDR2 FNYEAQ. V was pared by 5 bases and J by 9 bases, with 13 bases of the junction left unmatched. CDR3 loop: CASSNQGAGDVEQFF. The CDR3 bases are TGTGCCAGCAGCAACCAAGGGGCGGGAGATGTTGAGCAGTTCTTC.

The CDR3 is CASSKTVNGELFF. Written as DNA, the CDR3 is TGTGCCAGCAGTAAGACAGTGAACGGGGAGCTGTTTTTT. J is TRBJ2-2 and V is TRBV6-6; possible D gene TRBD1, 5 bases. The CDR3 runs to 13 residues. The germline CDR1 and CDR2 sequences are MNHNY and SVGAGI (reference sequence). V was pared by 5 bases and J by 7 bases, with 11 bases between.

The CDR3, as DNA: TGTGCCAGCAGCGCGGCCGGGACAGGGTTAACAGATACGCAGTATTTT. Translating gives CASSAAGTGLTDTQYF. The rearrangement links TRBV5-5 to TRBJ2-3; 9 nucleotides match TRBD1. The junction had 9 bases not matched to a gene; V was cut back by 4 bases and J by 3 bases. The CDR3 length is 16 residues. The V gene's germline CDR1 is SGHKS and CDR2 YYEKEE (reference sequence). Based on the CDR3 plus reference TRBV5-5 and TRBJ2-3, the full variable domain is DAGVTQSPTHLIKTRGQQVTLRCSPISGHKSVSWYQQVLGQGPQFIFQYYEKEERGRGNFPDRFSARQFPNYSSELNVNALLLGDSALYLCASSAAGTGLTDTQYFGPGTRLTVL.

The sample holds a few counts of this clonotype. The chain has TRBV5-1 and TRBJ2-1, with 8 bases aligning to TRBD2. V gave up 9 bases and J gave up 3 bases; unmatched junction bases: 8. The CDR3 covers 14 residues. The germline V gene has CDR1 SGHRS and CDR2 YFSETQ. CDR3 region: CATQTSGSYNEQFF. In DNA form, the CDR3 reads TGCGCCACCCAAACGAGCGGGAGCTACAATGAGCAGTTCTTC.

This clonotype came up many times. The rearrangement joins TRBV11-2 to TRBJ2-3; TRBD1 aligns across 8 bases. The trim removed 3 bases at V and 3 bases at J, leaving 2 bases unmatched. The CDR3 contains 14 residues. Germline lookup yields CDR1 SGHAT and CDR2 FQNNGV. The CDR3 spells CASSFGQGTDTQYF. For the CDR3, the DNA is TGTGCCAGCAGCTTTGGACAGGGTACAGATACGCAGTATTTT. The whole variable domain, filled in from reference TRBV11-2 and TRBJ2-3, reads EAGVAQSPRYKIIEKRQSVAFWCNPISGHATLYWYQQILGQGPKLLIQFQNNGVVDDSQLPKDRFSAERLKGVDSTLKIQPAKLEDSAVYLCASSFGQGTDTQYFGPGTRLTVL.

This clonotype has a count of ten or more. At one end, the junction sequence differs from germline, possibly due to a read error. The CDR3 coding sequence is TGTGCCAGCAGTGCAACGTTTTTGTTCTCCCACGAGCAGTACTTC. Translated: CASSATFLFSHEQYF. The rearrangement links TRBV2 to TRBJ2-7; unclear D gene. The germline CDR1 and CDR2 sequences are SNHLY and FYNNEI. The CDR3 spans 15 residues. The variable domain in full, completed from reference TRBV2 and TRBJ2-7, reads EPEVTQTPSHQVTQMGQEVILRCVPISNHLYFYWYRQILGQKVEFLVSFYNNEISEKSEIFDDQFSVERPDGSNFTLKIRSTKLEDSAMYFCASSATFLFSHEQYFGPGTRLTVT.

CDR3 amino acids: CASSFSDSSGANVLTF. The CDR3 DNA is TGTGCCAGCAGTTTTAGCGACAGCTCCGGGGCCAACGTCCTGACTTTC. The rearrangement joins TRBV6-5 to TRBJ2-6; D may match TRBD1 or TRBD2 (5 bases each). V was pared by 4 bases and J by 4 bases, with 14 bases between. Germline V gene sequence: CDR1 MNHEY, CDR2 SVGAGI. CDR3 length: 16 amino acids.

This clonotype was detected only a few times. The CDR3 coding sequence is TGTGCCAGCAGCTCACCCGAGGGGGCCAACGTCCTGACTTTC. Protein product: CASSSPEGANVLTF. The V call is TRBV4-2, the J call TRBJ2-6, with D uncertain. Trimming pared 5 bases from V and 4 bases from J, leaving 9 bases between. CDR1 and CDR2 (germline): LGHNA, YNFKEQ. The CDR3 totals 14 residues.

V is TRBV14 and J is TRBJ2-7; the match to TRBD1 covers 7 bases. Germline values: CDR1 SGHDN, CDR2 FVKESK. The V and J ends lost 0 bases and 4 bases, in that order; junction bases with no gene match: 9. The CDR3 length is 16 residues. The CDR3, as DNA: TGTGCCAGCAGCCAAGACGTGGGGACAGTAGAATACGAGCAGTACTTC. This translates into CASSQDVGTVEYEQYF.

This chain connects TRBV29-1 to TRBJ2-1; TRBD2 is a possible D gene (6 bases). With 7 bases removed from V and 12 bases from J, the gap between germline ends came to 16 bases. CDR3 length: 11 residues. Germline CDR1 and CDR2: SQVTM and ANQGSEA. In nucleotides, the CDR3 is TGCAGCGGGAATGCCGGGACTCGGCAGTTCTTC. Protein product: CSGNAGTRQFF.